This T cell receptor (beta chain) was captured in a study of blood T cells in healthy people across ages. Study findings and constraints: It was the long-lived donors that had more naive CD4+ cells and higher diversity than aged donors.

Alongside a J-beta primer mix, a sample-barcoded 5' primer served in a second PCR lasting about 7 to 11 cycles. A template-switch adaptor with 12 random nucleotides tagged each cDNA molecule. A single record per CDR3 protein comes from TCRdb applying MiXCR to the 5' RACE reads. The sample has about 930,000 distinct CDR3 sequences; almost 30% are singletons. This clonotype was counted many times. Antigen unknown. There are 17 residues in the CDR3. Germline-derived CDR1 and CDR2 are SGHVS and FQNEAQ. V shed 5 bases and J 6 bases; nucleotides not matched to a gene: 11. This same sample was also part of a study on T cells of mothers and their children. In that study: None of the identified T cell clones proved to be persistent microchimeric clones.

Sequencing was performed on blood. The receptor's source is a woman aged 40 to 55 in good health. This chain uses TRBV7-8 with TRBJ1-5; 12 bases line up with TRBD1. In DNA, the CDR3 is TGTGCCAGCAGCCCCCGTGAAGGGACAGGGGGCGGTCAGCCCCAGCATTTT. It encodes CASSPREGTGGGQPQHF. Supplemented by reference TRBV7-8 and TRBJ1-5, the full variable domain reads GAGVSQSPRYKVAKRGQDVALRCDPISGHVSLFWYQQALGQGPEFLTYFQNEAQLDKSGLPSDRFFAERPEGSVSTLKIQRTQQEDSAVYLCASSPREGTGGGQPQHFGDGTRLSIL.